This record covers a single T cell receptor beta chain. Its antigen is currently unknown. This sample is drawn from a study of T cell responses to AZD1222 COVID-19 vaccine. General study findings and limits: Females made up more of the donors, who were largely white British, and clonal diversity may have come out too low. Spike-specific TCR breadth and depth went up after people got two AZD1222 doses. Only 5 or 6 individuals given AZD1222 were seropositive at baseline. Spike regions recognized by vaccine-associated CD4 TCRs spanned the protein, led by 160-218 and 743-854.

The CDR3 is 14 amino acids. V gave up 6 bases and J gave up 8 bases; unmatched junction bases: 8. Germline V lookup: CDR1 SQVTM, CDR2 ANQGSEA. Sequencing was performed with immunoSEQ multiplex PCR; in TCRdb, only in-frame clones are kept and a portion is missing. The sample lists some 140,000 clones, approximately 86% occurring once. This clonotype originated in an adult who received the AZD1222 COVID-19 vaccine. The sequences come from peripheral blood, collected 28 days after the second AZD1222 dose. The chain employs TRBV29-1 and TRBJ2-1; 12 bases are shared with TRBD2. The CDR3 sequence: CSVRLAGVVYEQFF. In DNA form, the CDR3 reads TGCAGCGTCCGACTAGCGGGAGTGGTCTATGAGCAGTTCTTC.